This T cell receptor (beta chain) comes out of a study of blood T cell repertoires in COVID-19. In the study overall: Collection of acute and convalescent COVID-19 samples took place in the United States, Italy and Spain. PBMCs, B-cell-depleted T cells, or T cells were the source of the cDNA or gDNA that made up the material.

Using immunoSEQ multiplex PCR, the repertoire was profiled, and TCRdb retains in-frame clones only, with some absent. The data show just under 350,000 clones, approximately 91% seen once. Germline CDR1 LGHDT, CDR2 YNNKEL (reference sequence). The V segment lost 0 bases and the J segment 1 base; nucleotides outside the gene matches: 4. The CDR3 sequence is 17 residues long. This TCR was sampled from a woman between 70 and 85 years old with COVID-19, enrolled during active disease. The chain couples TRBV3-1 (or the pseudogene TRBV3-2) to TRBJ2-2; TRBD2 agrees at 8 bases. The sequencing sample was made of peripheral blood. CDR3 sequence (DNA): TGTGCCAGCAGCCAAGATGGCCTAGCGGGGAACACCGGGGAGCTGTTTTTT. Translating gives CASSQDGLAGNTGELFF.